This T cell receptor beta chain is from a study of cytomegalovirus exposure and HLA in healthy donors. This clone came up a few times. Its antigen remains unidentified. PCR involved 60 Vbeta and 13 Jbeta primers. Authors' data handling: About 12 million shared chains were among the 80 million or so unique TCR beta chains that a later analysis counted. Sequencing was performed with immunoSEQ multiplex PCR; in TCRdb, only in-frame clones are kept and a portion is missing. The V and J calls and clone size are taken from that table; D and trimming were inferred from the DNA. Here the sample spans under 200,000 clones, 75% being singletons. Findings and caveats of the study: Across HLA loci, a later analysis found differing TCR association rates, with DRB1 most and HLA-C fewest. Earlier analysis found most TCR beta V segments productive about 87% or about 30% of the time. In a later analysis, TCR beta V- and J-gene trimming showed a link to a missense DCLRE1C variant.

The CDR3 consists of 13 residues. Germline loops: CDR1 MNHNY, CDR2 SVGAGI (reference sequence). V lost 5 bases, J lost 7 bases, and 15 bases lay in between. Sequenced material: PBMCs. This TCR was sampled from a male donor in good health and CMV-seronegative. The rearrangement links TRBV6-6 to TRBJ2-7; D may be TRBD1 (5 bases). CDR3 in amino acids: CASSVHQGGEQYF. As DNA, the CDR3 is TGTGCCAGCAGTGTACATCAGGGTGGGGAGCAGTACTTC.